This T cell receptor beta chain was documented in a study of blood T cells in healthy people across ages. Study-level findings and limits: It was not possible, with unsorted PBMCs, to conclusively compare naive and antigen-experienced cells. There was no known CMV status for donors, so expanded clonotype changes were possibly confounded. There were more naive CD4+ cells and higher diversity in long-lived donors than in aged donors.

There are a few counts of this clonotype. Its antigen is as yet unknown. Donors each provided 8 to 10 milliliters of peripheral blood. Sample-barcoded 5' priming and a J-beta primer mix drove a second PCR of about 6 to 11 cycles. Using its own MiXCR run on the 5' RACE reads, TCRdb lists one record per CDR3 protein. The sample shows some 710,000 distinct CDR3 sequences, 46% of them seen only once. V was pared by 0 bases and J by 4 bases, with 8 bases between. The CDR3 loop spans 14 amino acids. Germline CDR1 and CDR2: MNHEY and SVGEGT. This clonotype originated in a man of 80 years or more in good health. Sequencing was done on a sample of blood. J is TRBJ2-3 and V is TRBV6-2 or TRBV6-3; D is ambiguous. The CDR3 loop reads CASSYSGWADTQYF. The CDR3 DNA sequence: TGTGCCAGCAGTTACTCTGGGTGGGCAGATACGCAGTATTTT.